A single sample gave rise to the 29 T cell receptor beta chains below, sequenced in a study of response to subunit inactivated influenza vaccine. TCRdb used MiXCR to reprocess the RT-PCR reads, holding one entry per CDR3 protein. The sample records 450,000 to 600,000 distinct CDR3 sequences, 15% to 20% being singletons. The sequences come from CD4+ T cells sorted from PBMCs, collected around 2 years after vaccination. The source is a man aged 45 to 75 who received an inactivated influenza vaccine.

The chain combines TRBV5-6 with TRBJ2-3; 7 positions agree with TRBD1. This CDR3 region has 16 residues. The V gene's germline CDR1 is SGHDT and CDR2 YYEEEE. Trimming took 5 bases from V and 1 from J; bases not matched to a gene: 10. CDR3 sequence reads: CASSRQGLRGTDTQYF. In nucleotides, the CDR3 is TGTGCCAGCAGTCGACAGGGTTTACGTGGCACAGATACGCAGTATTTT. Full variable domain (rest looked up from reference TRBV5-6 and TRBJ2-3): DAGVTQSPTHLIKTRGQQVTLRCSPKSGHDTVSWYQQALGQGPQFIFQYYEEEERQRGNFPDRFSGHQFPNYSSELNVNALLLGDSALYLCASSRQGLRGTDTQYFGPGTRLTVL.

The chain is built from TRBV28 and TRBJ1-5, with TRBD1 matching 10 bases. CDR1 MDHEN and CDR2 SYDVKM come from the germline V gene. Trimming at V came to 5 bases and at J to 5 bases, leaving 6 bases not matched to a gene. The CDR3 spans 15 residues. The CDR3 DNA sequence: TGTGCCAGCAGTCGGACAGGGGGACGAGATCAGCCCCAGCATTTT. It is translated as CASSRTGGRDQPQHF.

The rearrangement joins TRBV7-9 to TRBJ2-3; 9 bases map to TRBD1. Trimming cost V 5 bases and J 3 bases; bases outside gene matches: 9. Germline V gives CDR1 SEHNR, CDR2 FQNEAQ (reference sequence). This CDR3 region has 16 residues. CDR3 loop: CASSPRDRVGTDTQYF. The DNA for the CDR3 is TGTGCCAGCAGCCCCCGGGACAGGGTGGGAACAGATACGCAGTATTTT.

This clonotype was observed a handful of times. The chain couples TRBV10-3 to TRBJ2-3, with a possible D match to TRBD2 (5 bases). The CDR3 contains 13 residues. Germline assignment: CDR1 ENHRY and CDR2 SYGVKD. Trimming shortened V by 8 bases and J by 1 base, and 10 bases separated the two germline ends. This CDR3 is CAIGVEGTDTQYF. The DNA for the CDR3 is TGTGCCATCGGTGTGGAGGGCACAGATACGCAGTATTTT.

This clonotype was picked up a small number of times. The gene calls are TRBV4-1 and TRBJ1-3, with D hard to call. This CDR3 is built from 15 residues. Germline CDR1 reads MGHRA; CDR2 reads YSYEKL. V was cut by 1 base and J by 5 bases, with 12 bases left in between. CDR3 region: CASSQVPSSRNTIYF. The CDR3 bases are TGCGCCAGCAGCCAAGTACCTTCCTCGAGAAACACCATATATTTT.

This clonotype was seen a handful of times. The CDR3 here is CASSLGRHQETQYF. CDR3 DNA sequence: TGTGCCAGCAGCTTAGGTCGCCATCAAGAGACCCAGTACTTC. The chain recombines TRBV7-9 with TRBJ2-5; no clear D gene. The germline gives CDR1 SEHNR, CDR2 FQNEAQ (reference sequence). V was clipped by 1 base and J by 2 bases, with 8 bases between them. The CDR3 length is 14 residues. Complete variable domain (other parts from reference TRBV7-9 and TRBJ2-5): DTGVSQNPRHKITKRGQNVTFRCDPISEHNRLYWYRQTLGQGPEFLTYFQNEAQLEKSRLLSDRFSAERPKGSFSTLEIQRTEQGDSAMYLCASSLGRHQETQYFGPGTRLLVL.

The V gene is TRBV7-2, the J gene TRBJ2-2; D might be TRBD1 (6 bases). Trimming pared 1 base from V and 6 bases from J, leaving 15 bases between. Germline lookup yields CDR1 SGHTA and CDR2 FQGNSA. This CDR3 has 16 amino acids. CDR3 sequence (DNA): TGTGCCAGCAGCTTAGGGCAGGGGATGGGCGCCGGGGAGCTGTTTTTT. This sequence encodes CASSLGQGMGAGELFF.

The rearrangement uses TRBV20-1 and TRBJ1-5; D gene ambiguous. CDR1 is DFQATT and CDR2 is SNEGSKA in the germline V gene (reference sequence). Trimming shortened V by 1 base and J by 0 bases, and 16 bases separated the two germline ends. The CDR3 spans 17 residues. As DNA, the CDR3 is TGCAGTGCTAGAGGTCTACAAGGGCGATATAGCAATCAGCCCCAGCATTTT. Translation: CSARGLQGRYSNQPQHF.

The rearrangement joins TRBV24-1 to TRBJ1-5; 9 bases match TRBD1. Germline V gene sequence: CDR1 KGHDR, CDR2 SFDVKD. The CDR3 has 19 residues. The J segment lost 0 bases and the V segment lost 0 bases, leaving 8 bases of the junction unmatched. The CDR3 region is CATSDLRGTGYSSNQPQHF. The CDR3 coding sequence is TGTGCCACCAGTGATTTGCGTGGGACAGGGTACAGTAGCAATCAGCCCCAGCATTTT.

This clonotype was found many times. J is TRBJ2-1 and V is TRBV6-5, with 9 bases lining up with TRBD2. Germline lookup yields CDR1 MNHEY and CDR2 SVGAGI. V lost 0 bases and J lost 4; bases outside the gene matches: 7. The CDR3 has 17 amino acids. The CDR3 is CASSYSNLAGIYNEQFF. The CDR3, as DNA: TGTGCCAGCAGTTACTCGAACCTAGCGGGAATTTACAATGAGCAGTTCTTC.

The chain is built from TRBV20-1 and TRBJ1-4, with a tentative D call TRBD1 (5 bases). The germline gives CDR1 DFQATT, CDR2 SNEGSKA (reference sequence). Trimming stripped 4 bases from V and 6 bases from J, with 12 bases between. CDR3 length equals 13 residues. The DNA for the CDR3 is TGCAGTGCTATTGCGATGGGGGATGAAAAACTGTTTTTT. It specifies CSAIAMGDEKLFF.

The CDR3 region has the DNA TGTGCCAGCAGGGGGACCTCCTACGAGCAGTACTTC. As protein: CASRGTSYEQYF. The V gene is TRBV2, the J gene TRBJ2-7; TRBD1 or TRBD2 may be the D gene (5 bases each). The germline CDR1 and CDR2 sequences are SNHLY and FYNNEI. CDR3 length equals 12 residues. Between the trimmed V and J ends, which lost 6 bases and 0 bases, there was a span of 6 bases.

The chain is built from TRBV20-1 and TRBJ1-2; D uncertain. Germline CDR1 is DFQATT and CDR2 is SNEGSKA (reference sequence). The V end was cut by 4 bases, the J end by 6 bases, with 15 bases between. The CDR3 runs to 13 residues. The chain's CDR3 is CSAIHDQAHGYTF. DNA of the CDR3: TGCAGTGCTATTCACGATCAGGCGCATGGCTACACCTTC.

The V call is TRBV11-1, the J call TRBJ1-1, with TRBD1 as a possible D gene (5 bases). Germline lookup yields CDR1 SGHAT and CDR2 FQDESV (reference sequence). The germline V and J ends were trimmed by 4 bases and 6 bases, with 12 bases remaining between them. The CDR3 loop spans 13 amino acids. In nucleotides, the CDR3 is TGTGCCAGCAGCTCTCCAGGGAGCGCTGAAGCTTTCTTT. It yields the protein CASSSPGSAEAFF. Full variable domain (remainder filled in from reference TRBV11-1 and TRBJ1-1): EAEVAQSPRYKITEKSQAVAFWCDPISGHATLYWYRQILGQGPELLVQFQDESVVDDSQLPKDRFSAERLKGVDSTLKIQPAELGDSAMYLCASSSPGSAEAFFGQGTRLTVV.

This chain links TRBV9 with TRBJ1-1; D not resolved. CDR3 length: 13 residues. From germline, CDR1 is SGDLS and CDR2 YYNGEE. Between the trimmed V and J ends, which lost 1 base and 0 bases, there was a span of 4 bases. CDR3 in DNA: TGTGCCAGCAGCGTACAGGTGAACACTGAAGCTTTCTTT. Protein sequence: CASSVQVNTEAFF.

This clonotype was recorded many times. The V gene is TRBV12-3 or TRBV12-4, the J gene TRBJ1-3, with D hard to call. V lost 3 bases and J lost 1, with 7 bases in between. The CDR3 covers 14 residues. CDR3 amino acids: CASSFEESGNTIYF. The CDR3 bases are TGTGCCAGCAGTTTTGAGGAATCTGGAAACACCATATATTTT.

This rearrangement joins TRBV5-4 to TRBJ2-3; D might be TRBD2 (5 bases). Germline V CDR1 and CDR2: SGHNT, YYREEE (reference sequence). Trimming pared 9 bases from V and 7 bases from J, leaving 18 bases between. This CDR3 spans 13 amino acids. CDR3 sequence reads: CATTGLGLNTQYF. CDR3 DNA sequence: TGTGCCACCACGGGATTGGGCCTGAATACGCAGTATTTT.

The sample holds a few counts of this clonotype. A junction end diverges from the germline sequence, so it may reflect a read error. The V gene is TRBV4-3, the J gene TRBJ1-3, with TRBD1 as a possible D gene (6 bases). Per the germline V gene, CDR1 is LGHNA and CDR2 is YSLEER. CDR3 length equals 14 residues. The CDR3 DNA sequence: TGCGCCAGCAGCCAAGAACCCAAAGTCAGGGACAAAGCATTT. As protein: CASSQEPKVRDKAF.

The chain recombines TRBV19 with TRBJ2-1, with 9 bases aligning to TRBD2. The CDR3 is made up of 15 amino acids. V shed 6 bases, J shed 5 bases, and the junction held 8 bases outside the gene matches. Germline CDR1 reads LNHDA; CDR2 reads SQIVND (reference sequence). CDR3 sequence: CASRAISGGNNEQFF. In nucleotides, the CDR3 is TGTGCCAGTAGGGCCATCAGCGGGGGGAACAATGAGCAGTTCTTC.

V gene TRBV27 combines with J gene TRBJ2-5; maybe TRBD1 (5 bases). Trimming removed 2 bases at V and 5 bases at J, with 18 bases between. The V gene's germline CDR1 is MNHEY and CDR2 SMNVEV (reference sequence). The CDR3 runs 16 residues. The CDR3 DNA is TGTGCCAGCAGTTTACGCATACAGGCGGCAGGGGAGACCCAGTACTTC. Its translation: CASSLRIQAAGETQYF.

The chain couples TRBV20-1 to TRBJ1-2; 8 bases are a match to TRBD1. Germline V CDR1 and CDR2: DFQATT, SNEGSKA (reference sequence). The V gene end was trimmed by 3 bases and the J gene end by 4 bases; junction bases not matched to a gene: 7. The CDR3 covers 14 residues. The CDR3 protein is CSASVPGGVYGYTF. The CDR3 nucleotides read TGCAGTGCTAGTGTTCCAGGGGGCGTCTATGGCTACACCTTC.

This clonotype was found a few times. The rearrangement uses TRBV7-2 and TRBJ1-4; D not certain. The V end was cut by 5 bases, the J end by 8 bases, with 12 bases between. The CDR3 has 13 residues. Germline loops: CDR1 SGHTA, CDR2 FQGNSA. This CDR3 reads CASSVQIREKLFF. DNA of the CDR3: TGTGCCAGCAGCGTACAGATTCGCGAAAAACTGTTTTTT.

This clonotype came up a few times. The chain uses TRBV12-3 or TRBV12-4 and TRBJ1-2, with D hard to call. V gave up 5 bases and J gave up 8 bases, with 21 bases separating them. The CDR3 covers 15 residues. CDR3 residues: CASSGREFRTGGYTF. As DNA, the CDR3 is TGTGCCAGCAGTGGAAGGGAGTTCCGGACGGGGGGCTACACCTTC.

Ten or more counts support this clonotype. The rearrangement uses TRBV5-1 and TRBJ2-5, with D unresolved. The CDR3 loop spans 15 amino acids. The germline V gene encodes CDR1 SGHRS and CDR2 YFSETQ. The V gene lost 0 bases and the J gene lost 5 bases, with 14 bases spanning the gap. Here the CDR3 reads CASSLEPYPYETQYF. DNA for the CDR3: TGCGCCAGCAGCTTGGAGCCTTATCCTTACGAGACCCAGTACTTC. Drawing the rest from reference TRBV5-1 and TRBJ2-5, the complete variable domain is KAGVTQTPRYLIKTRGQQVTLSCSPISGHRSVSWYQQTPGQGLQFLFEYFSETQRNKGNFPGRFSGRQFSNSRSEMNVSTLELGDSALYLCASSLEPYPYETQYFGPGTRLLVL.

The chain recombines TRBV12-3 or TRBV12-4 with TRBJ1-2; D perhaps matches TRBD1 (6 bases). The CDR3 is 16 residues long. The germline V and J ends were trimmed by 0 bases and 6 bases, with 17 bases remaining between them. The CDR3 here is CASSLARGPKGDGYTF. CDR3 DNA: TGTGCCAGCAGTTTAGCGCGGGGGCCAAAAGGGGATGGCTACACCTTC.

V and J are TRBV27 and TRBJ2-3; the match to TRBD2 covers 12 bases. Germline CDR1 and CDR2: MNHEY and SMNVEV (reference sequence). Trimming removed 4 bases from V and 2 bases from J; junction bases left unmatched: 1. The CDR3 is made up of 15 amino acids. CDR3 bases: TGTGCCAGCAGTTCTAGCGGGGGGGCCACAGATACGCAGTATTTT. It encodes CASSSSGGATDTQYF.

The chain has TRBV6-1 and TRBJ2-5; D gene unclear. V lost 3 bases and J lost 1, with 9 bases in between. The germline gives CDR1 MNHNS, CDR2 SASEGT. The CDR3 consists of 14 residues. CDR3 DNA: TGTGCCAGCAGTGACAGGAAAATCCAAGAGACCCAGTACTTC. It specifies CASSDRKIQETQYF.

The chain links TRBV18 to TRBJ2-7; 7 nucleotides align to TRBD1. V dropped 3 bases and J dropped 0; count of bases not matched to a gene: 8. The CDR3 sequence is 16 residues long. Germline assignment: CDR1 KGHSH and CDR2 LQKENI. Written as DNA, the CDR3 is TGTGCCAGCTCACCTCGTGGGACAGCGAACTCCTACGAGCAGTACTTC. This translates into CASSPRGTANSYEQYF.

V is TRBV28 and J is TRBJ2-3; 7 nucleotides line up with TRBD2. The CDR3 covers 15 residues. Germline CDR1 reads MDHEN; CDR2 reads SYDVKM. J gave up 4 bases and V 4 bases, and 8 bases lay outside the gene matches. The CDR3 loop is CASSSFAGEADTQYF. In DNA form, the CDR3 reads TGTGCCAGCAGTTCTTTCGCGGGAGAGGCAGATACGCAGTATTTT.